The sequence of this T cell receptor (beta chain) was determined in a study of CD8 T cells in ankylosing spondylitis. The study's findings and limits: Seemingly characteristic of ankylosing spondylitis blood was a TCR beta motif consisting of about 8 highly homologous variants. Reportedly, disease-linked clones are significantly enriched in ankylosing spondylitis patients' matched synovial fluid.

Details on this clonotype: Its antigen is unidentified.

TCRdb processed the 5' RACE reads anew with MiXCR; each CDR3 protein has one entry. In the table there are some 700,000 distinct CDR3 sequences, roughly 20% of which are singletons. The sequence was obtained from a male donor with ankylosing spondylitis. Sample: blood, either unsorted or a sorted T cell fraction (not recorded which).

The CDR3 reads CASSPGGASGRAVDTQYF. In nucleotides, the CDR3 is TGTGCCAGCAGCCCCGGAGGAGCTAGCGGGAGGGCCGTAGATACGCAGTATTTT. V usage is TRBV14 and J usage is TRBJ2-3; 12 bases agree with TRBD2. In germline, CDR1 is SGHDN, CDR2 FVKESK. CDR3 length: 18 amino acids. The V gene end was trimmed by 4 bases and the J gene end by 5 bases; junction bases not matched to a gene: 13.